A single sample gave rise to the 24 T cell receptor beta chains below, sequenced in a study of regulatory T cells in long-lasting Graves disease. The time point here: newly diagnosed GD, antithyroid drugs for less than 3 months. RNA from PBMCs was the source of the TCR library. Libraries of TCR beta came from iRepertoire HTBI primers plus Arm-PCR of CDR3 regions. TCRdb called the multiplex PCR reads again in MiXCR, with one record for every CDR3 protein. This table holds approximately 250,000 distinct CDR3 sequences, 18% found once. The sample was peripheral blood mononuclear cells (PBMCs), taken at new diagnosis, from a patient treated with antithyroid drugs. These TCRs come from a female donor with Graves disease.

V and J are TRBV4-3 and TRBJ2-2; 12 bases match TRBD2. V dropped 2 bases and J dropped 1; count of bases not matched to a gene: 5. Germline V gene lookup returns CDR1 LGHNA and CDR2 YSLEER. The CDR3 has 18 residues. CDR3 DNA sequence: TGCGCCAGCAGCCAACGGACTAGCGGGAAGGGGAACACCGGGGAGCTGTTTTTT. Translation: CASSQRTSGKGNTGELFF.

This chain joins TRBV12-3 or TRBV12-4 and TRBJ2-2; D may be TRBD1 or TRBD2 (5 bases each). CDR3 length equals 17 residues. The V end was cut by 2 bases, the J end by 1 base, with 14 bases between. The CDR3 protein is CASSLYLGGGNTGELFF. The CDR3 nucleotides are TGTGCCAGCAGTTTATATTTGGGTGGGGGGAACACCGGGGAGCTGTTTTTT.

This clonotype was detected ten times or more. The chain links TRBV6-1 to TRBJ1-2; no firm D call. Germline assignment: CDR1 MNHNS and CDR2 SASEGT. The ends were cut back, 4 bases at V and 4 bases at J, with 1 base in the middle. The CDR3 consists of 10 residues. The CDR3 sequence: CASSGYGYTF. The CDR3 DNA is TGTGCCAGCAGTGGCTATGGCTACACCTTC.

In this sample, this clonotype turned up many times. The rearrangement joins TRBV11-2 to TRBJ1-1; D remains unclear. V lost 10 bases and J 1 base, leaving 16 bases between the germline ends. Germline values: CDR1 SGHAT, CDR2 FQNNGV. The CDR3 is 14 residues long. CDR3 bases: TGTGCCATTTCCCCGGGCATACAGAACACTGAAGCTTTCTTT. The encoded protein is CAISPGIQNTEAFF.

The V call is TRBV20-1, the J call TRBJ2-3; D is uncertain. V gave up 0 bases and J gave up 2 bases, with 6 bases separating them. Germline values: CDR1 DFQATT, CDR2 SNEGSKA (reference sequence). The CDR3 loop spans 13 amino acids. The DNA for the CDR3 is TGCAGTGCTAGAGAGAGTTCCACAGATACGCAGTATTTT. It is translated as CSARESSTDTQYF.

This clonotype was seen repeatedly, ten times or more. The chain links TRBV6-1 to TRBJ2-5; D gene uncertain. The CDR3 runs to 12 residues. Germline-derived CDR1 and CDR2 are MNHNS and SASEGT. V was trimmed by 6 bases and J by 2 bases, leaving 7 bases between them. CDR3 in amino acids: CASSRVQETQYF. The CDR3 DNA reads TGTGCCAGCAGCAGAGTTCAAGAGACCCAGTACTTC.

This clonotype came up many times. The chain uses TRBV7-2 and TRBJ2-5; 7 nucleotides match TRBD1. This CDR3 comprises 15 residues. V dropped 4 bases and J dropped 5; count of bases not matched to a gene: 10. The germline gives CDR1 SGHTA, CDR2 FQGNSA. The CDR3 loop reads CASSYTGQAGETQYF. CDR3 DNA: TGTGCCAGCAGCTACACAGGACAGGCAGGGGAGACCCAGTACTTC.

This clonotype was seen ten or more times. The chain uses TRBV10-3 and TRBJ2-7, with 9 bases fitting TRBD1. Unmatched junction bases numbered 3, after V lost 10 bases and J lost 2 bases. This CDR3 spans 12 amino acids. Germline assignment: CDR1 ENHRY and CDR2 SYGVKD. CDR3: CATGQGTYEQYF. CDR3 nucleotides: TGTGCCACGGGACAGGGCACCTACGAGCAGTACTTC.

This clonotype has ten or more counts. The chain links TRBV28 to TRBJ1-6; TRBD1 is a possible D gene (6 bases). From germline, CDR1 is MDHEN and CDR2 SYDVKM. This CDR3 region has 16 residues. V lost 6 bases and J 4 bases, leaving 16 bases between the germline ends. The CDR3, as DNA: TGTGCCAGCAGGGGATCCGGGACAAGTTATAATTCACCCCTCCACTTT. This codes for CASRGSGTSYNSPLHF.

This clonotype was recorded many times. The rearrangement uses TRBV7-2 and TRBJ1-5, with no clear D. V lost 0 bases, J lost 0 bases, and 6 bases lay in between. The CDR3 is 15 residues long. Germline V lookup: CDR1 SGHTA, CDR2 FQGNSA. CDR3 nucleotide sequence: TGTGCCAGCAGCTTAGCGGCCATTAGCAATCAGCCCCAGCATTTT. Protein sequence: CASSLAAISNQPQHF.

The table lists this clonotype with many counts. The gene calls are TRBV24-1 and TRBJ2-1; 12 bases map to TRBD2. There are 16 residues in the CDR3. Germline lookup yields CDR1 KGHDR and CDR2 SFDVKD. V was clipped by 4 bases and J by 7 bases; unmatched bases: 7. The CDR3 loop is CATSDPRTSGMNEQFF. DNA for the CDR3: TGTGCCACCAGTGACCCTCGGACTAGCGGGATGAATGAGCAGTTCTTC.

This clonotype was seen only a few times. This rearrangement joins TRBV19 to TRBJ2-2; 7 bases map to TRBD2. Looked up from germline, CDR1 is LNHDA and CDR2 is SQIVND (reference sequence). This CDR3 is 15 amino acids long. With V trimmed by 7 bases and J by 2 bases, 7 bases remained unmatched. Here the CDR3 reads CASTISGANTGELFF. The CDR3 nucleotides are TGTGCCAGTACCATCAGCGGGGCTAACACCGGGGAGCTGTTTTTT. The full variable domain, with the rest looked up from reference TRBV19 and TRBJ2-2, is DGGITQSPKYLFRKEGQNVTLSCEQNLNHDAMYWYRQDPGQGLRLIYYSQIVNDFQKGDIAEGYSVSREKKESFPLTVTSAQKNPTAFYLCASTISGANTGELFFGEGSRLTVL.

This clonotype appeared many times. This rearrangement joins TRBV9 to TRBJ2-1; 8 bases are shared with TRBD1. This CDR3 comprises 16 residues. Germline V CDR1 and CDR2: SGDLS, YYNGEE. The V and J ends lost 4 bases and 2 bases, in that order; junction bases with no gene match: 8. This CDR3 is CASSSGGGVAYNEQFF. Written as DNA, the CDR3 is TGTGCCAGCAGCTCAGGGGGCGGGGTCGCCTACAATGAGCAGTTCTTC.

This clonotype was counted many times. The chain employs TRBV7-2 and TRBJ2-5; 7 bases agree with TRBD1. V shed 3 bases, J shed 1 base, and the junction held 5 bases outside the gene matches. This CDR3 spans 15 amino acids. Looked up from germline, CDR1 is SGHTA and CDR2 is FQGNSA. In nucleotides, the CDR3 is TGTGCCAGCAGCTTCTCGGACAGGTTCCAAGAGACCCAGTACTTC. Translation: CASSFSDRFQETQYF.

The chain couples TRBV20-1 to TRBJ2-3, with D unclear. This CDR3 spans 13 amino acids. CDR1 is DFQATT and CDR2 is SNEGSKA in the germline V gene (reference sequence). Trimming cost V 6 bases and J 0 bases, with 10 bases left between them. The CDR3 is CSAGRTSTDTQYF. The CDR3 coding sequence is TGCAGTGCGGGTAGAACTAGCACAGATACGCAGTATTTT.

The chain employs TRBV6-2 or TRBV6-3 and TRBJ1-5, with 8 bases fitting TRBD1. This CDR3 spans 16 amino acids. V dropped 5 bases and J dropped 4; count of bases not matched to a gene: 10. Germline V gives CDR1 MNHEY, CDR2 SVGEGT. This CDR3 reads CASSEQGQVINQPQHF. As DNA, the CDR3 is TGTGCCAGCAGTGAACAGGGACAGGTCATAAATCAGCCCCAGCATTTT.

In this sample, this clonotype turned up many times. This rearrangement joins TRBV6-1 to TRBJ1-5; D ambiguous. CDR1 is MNHNS, CDR2 SASEGT, per germline. Trimming cost V 4 bases and J 5 bases, with 9 bases left between them. There are 13 residues in the CDR3. CDR3 bases: TGTGCCAGCAGTGTAGGACGCGATCAGCCCCAGCATTTT. Amino acid sequence: CASSVGRDQPQHF.

This clonotype has at least ten counts. The chain employs TRBV2 and TRBJ2-5; no definite D call. Germline CDR1 SNHLY, CDR2 FYNNEI. V lost 6 bases, J lost 5 bases, and 10 bases lay in between. The CDR3 is 12 amino acids. The CDR3 sequence: CASSRIEETQYF. The CDR3 DNA reads TGTGCCAGCAGCCGAATTGAGGAGACCCAGTACTTC.

This clonotype was detected a few times. This may come from a read error, since a much larger clone is one base off. This rearrangement joins TRBV20-1 to TRBJ2-3; no clear D. Germline V gives CDR1 DFQATT, CDR2 SNEGSKA (reference sequence). CDR3 length equals 11 residues. Here the CDR3 DNA reads TGCAGTGCTAGAGAGTTGGATATGCAGTATTTT. Amino acid sequence: CSARELDMQYF.

This clonotype was counted many times. The chain employs TRBV3-1 and TRBJ2-7; maybe TRBD2 (5 bases). Trimming removed 0 bases from V and 4 bases from J, with 10 bases in between. Germline values: CDR1 LGHDT, CDR2 YNNKEL (reference sequence). The CDR3 totals 14 residues. The DNA of the CDR3 is TGTGCCAGCAGCCAAGATCCGGGATCGTACGAGCAGTACTTC. It specifies CASSQDPGSYEQYF.

The sample holds many counts of this clonotype. The rearrangement uses TRBV20-1 and TRBJ2-3, with D uncertain. V lost 1 base and J 2 bases, leaving 7 bases between the germline ends. The CDR3 extends over 13 amino acids. Germline V gives CDR1 DFQATT, CDR2 SNEGSKA (reference sequence). CDR3 loop: CSARGSHTDTQYF. The CDR3 DNA follows: TGCAGTGCTAGAGGATCACACACAGATACGCAGTATTTT.

This chain joins TRBV2 and TRBJ2-7, with 7 bases that match TRBD1. The V segment lost 7 bases and the J segment 6 bases; nucleotides outside the gene matches: 6. Germline V CDR1 and CDR2: SNHLY, FYNNEI. This CDR3 spans 12 amino acids. The CDR3 is CASTLTGTEQYV. The CDR3 DNA reads TGTGCCAGCACCTTGACAGGGACCGAGCAGTACGTC.

This clonotype was seen at least ten times. The genes are TRBV7-3 and TRBJ2-6; D is unresolved. The CDR3 extends over 14 amino acids. The germline V gene has CDR1 SGHTA and CDR2 FQGTGA. Trimming left V 5 bases short and J 3 bases short, with 8 bases between. In nucleotides, the CDR3 is TGTGCCAGCAGCCCCGGCAGTGGGGCCAACGTCCTGACTTTC. The encoded protein is CASSPGSGANVLTF.

In its sample, this clonotype was seen many times. The chain recombines TRBV24-1 with TRBJ1-1, with no clear D. The CDR3 runs 13 residues. V was clipped by 5 bases and J by 1 base, with 7 bases between them. The germline gives CDR1 KGHDR, CDR2 SFDVKD. CDR3 nucleotides: TGTGCCACCAGTGCTTGGGAGAACACTGAAGCTTTCTTT. Translation gives CATSAWENTEAFF.